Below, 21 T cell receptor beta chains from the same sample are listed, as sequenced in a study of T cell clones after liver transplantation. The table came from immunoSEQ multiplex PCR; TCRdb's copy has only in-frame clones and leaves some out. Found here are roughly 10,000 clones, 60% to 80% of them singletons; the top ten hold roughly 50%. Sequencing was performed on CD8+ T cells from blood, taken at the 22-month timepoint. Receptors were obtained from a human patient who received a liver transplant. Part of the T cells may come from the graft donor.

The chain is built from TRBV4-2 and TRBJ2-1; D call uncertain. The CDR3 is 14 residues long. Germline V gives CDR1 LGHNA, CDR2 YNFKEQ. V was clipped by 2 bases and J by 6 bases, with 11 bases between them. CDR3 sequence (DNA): TGTGCCAGCAGCCAATCTTCTAGGGCCAATGAGCAGTTCTTC. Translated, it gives CASSQSSRANEQFF.

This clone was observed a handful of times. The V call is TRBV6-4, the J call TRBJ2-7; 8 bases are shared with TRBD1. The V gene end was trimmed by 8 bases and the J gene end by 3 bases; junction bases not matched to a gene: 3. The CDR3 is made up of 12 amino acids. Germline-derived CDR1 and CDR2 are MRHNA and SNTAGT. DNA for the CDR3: TGTGCCAGCCCGGACAGGGTCTACGAGCAGTACTTC. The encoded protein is CASPDRVYEQYF.

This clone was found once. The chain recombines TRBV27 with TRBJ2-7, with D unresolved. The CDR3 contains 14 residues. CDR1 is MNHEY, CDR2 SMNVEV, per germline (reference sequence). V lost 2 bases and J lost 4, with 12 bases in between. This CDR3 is CASSLAATRYEQYF. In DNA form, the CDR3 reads TGTGCCAGCAGTTTAGCCGCGACTCGATACGAGCAGTACTTC.

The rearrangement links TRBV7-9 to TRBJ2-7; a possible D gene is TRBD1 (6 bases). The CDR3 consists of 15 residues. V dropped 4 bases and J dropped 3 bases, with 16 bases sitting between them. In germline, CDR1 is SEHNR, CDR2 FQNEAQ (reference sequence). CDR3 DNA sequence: TGTGCCAGCAGCTATCTTGAGGCAGGGGACTACGAGCAGTACTTC. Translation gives CASSYLEAGDYEQYF.

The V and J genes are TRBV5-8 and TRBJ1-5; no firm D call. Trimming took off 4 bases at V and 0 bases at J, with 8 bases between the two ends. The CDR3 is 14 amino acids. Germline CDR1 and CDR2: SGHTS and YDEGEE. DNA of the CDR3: TGTGCCAGCAGCGGTCCGTATAGCAATCAGCCCCAGCATTTT. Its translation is CASSGPYSNQPQHF.

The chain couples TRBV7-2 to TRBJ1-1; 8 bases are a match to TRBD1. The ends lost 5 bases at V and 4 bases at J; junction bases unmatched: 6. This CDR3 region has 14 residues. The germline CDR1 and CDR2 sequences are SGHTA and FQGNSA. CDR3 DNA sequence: TGTGCCAGCAGCCAACCCACAGGGGGCACTGAAGCTTTCTTT. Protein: CASSQPTGGTEAFF.

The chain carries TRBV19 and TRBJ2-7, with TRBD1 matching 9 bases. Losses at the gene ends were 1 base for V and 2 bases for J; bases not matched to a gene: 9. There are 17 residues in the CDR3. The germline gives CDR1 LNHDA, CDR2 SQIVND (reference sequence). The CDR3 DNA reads TGTGCCAGTAGTATAGCGATACCGGGACAGGGTGCCTACGAGCAGTACTTC. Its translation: CASSIAIPGQGAYEQYF.

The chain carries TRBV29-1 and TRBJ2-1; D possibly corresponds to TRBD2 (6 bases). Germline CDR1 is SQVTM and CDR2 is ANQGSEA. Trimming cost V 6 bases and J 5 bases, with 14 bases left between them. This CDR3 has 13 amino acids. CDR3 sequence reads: CSVPSGPDNEQFF. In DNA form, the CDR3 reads TGCAGCGTCCCAAGCGGGCCAGACAATGAGCAGTTCTTC.

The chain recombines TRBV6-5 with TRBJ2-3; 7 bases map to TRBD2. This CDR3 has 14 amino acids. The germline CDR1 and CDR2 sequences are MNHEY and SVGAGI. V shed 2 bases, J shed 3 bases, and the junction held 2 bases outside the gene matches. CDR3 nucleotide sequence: TGTGCCAGCAGTTACGGCGGGGGAACAGATACGCAGTATTTT. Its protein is CASSYGGGTDTQYF.

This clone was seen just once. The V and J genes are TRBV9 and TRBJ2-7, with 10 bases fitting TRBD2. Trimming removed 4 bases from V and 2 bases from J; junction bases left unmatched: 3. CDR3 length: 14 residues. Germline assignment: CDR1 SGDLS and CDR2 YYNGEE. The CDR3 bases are TGTGCCAGCAGCCTAGCGGGGGAACCCTACGAGCAGTACTTC. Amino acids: CASSLAGEPYEQYF.

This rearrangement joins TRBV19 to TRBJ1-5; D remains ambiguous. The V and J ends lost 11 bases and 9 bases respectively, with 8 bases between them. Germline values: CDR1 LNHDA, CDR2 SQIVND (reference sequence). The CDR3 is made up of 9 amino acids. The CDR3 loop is CARPRPQHF. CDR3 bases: TGTGCCCGCCCCCGGCCCCAGCATTTT.

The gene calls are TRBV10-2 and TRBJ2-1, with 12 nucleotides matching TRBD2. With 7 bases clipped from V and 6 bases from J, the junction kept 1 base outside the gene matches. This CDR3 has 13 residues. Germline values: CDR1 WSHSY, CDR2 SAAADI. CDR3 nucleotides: TGCGCCAGCACTAGCGGGGGGGCCAATGAGCAGTTCTTC. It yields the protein CASTSGGANEQFF.

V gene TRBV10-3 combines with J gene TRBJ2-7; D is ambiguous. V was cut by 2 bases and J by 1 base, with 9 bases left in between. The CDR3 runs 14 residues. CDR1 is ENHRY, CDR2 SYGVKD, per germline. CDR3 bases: TGTGCCATCAGTGAGGGCTCCGGTTCCTACGAGCAGTACTTC. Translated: CAISEGSGSYEQYF.

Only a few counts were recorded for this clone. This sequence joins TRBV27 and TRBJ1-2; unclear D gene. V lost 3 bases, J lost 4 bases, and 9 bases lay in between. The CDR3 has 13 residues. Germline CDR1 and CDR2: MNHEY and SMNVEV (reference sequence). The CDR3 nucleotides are TGTGCCAGCAGTTTGACGGTGTCCTATGGCTACACCTTC. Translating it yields CASSLTVSYGYTF.

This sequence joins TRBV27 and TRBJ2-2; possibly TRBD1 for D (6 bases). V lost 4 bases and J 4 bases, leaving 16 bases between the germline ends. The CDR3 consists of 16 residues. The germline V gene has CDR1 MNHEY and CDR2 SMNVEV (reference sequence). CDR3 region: CASSSSLTGITGELFF. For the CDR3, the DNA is TGTGCCAGCAGTTCGTCTCTCACAGGGATCACCGGGGAGCTGTTTTTT.

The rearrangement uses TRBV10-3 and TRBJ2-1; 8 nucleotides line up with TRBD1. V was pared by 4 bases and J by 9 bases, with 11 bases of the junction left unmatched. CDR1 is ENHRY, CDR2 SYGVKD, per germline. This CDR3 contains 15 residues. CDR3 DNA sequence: TGTGCCATCAGTGGGGACAGGACCTTAAAGGGTGAGCAGTTCTTC. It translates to CAISGDRTLKGEQFF.

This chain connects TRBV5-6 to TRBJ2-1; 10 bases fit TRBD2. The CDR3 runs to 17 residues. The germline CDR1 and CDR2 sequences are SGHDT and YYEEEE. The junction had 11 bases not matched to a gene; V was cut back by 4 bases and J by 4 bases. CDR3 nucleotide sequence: TGTGCCAGCAGCCCCGGGACTAGCGTTCTGGGGTACAATGAGCAGTTCTTC. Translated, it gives CASSPGTSVLGYNEQFF.

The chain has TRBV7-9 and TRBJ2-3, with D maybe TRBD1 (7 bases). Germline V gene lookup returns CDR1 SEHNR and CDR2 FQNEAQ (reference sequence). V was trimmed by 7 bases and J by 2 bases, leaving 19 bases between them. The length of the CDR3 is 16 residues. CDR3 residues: CASTAEGGQLTDTQYF. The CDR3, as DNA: TGTGCCAGCACCGCGGAGGGGGGACAGCTCACAGATACGCAGTATTTT.

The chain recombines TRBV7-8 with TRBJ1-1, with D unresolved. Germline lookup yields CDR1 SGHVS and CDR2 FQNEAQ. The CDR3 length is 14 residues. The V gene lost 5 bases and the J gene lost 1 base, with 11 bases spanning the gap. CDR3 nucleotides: TGTGCCAGCAGCCCCAATATAGGGAACACTGAAGCTTTCTTT. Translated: CASSPNIGNTEAFF.

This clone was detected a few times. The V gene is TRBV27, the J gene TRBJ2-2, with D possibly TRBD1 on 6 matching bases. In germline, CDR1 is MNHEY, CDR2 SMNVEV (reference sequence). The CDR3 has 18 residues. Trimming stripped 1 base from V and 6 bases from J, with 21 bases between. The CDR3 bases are TGTGCCAGCAGTTTATGGGGGCCGGAGGCCCCTCGTCCCGGGGAGCTGTTTTTT. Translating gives CASSLWGPEAPRPGELFF.

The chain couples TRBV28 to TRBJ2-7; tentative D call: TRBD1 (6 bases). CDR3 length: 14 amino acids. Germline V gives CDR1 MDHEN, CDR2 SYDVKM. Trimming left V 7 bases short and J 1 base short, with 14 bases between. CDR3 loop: CASNYWGRSYEQYF. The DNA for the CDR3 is TGTGCCAGCAACTATTGGGGGCGTTCCTACGAGCAGTACTTC.